This T cell receptor (beta chain) is drawn from a study of T-cell memory formation after mild COVID-19. Overall study findings and caveats: Among clones peaking at day 37 in the second wave, SARS-CoV-2 specificity remained unconfirmed. Clones shrinking between day 15 and 85 showed a balanced CD4/CD8 split, and those that grew later tilted toward CD4+.

As concerns this clonotype: Its matching antigen is unknown. The conserved final phenylalanine or tryptophan is absent from the CDR3, which likely points to a read error.

TCRdb fed the 5' RACE reads into MiXCR, producing one record per CDR3 protein. The table has about 350,000 distinct CDR3 sequences, roughly 15% seen once; the top ten hold 22%. This CDR3 region has 14 residues. Trimming took off 6 bases at V and 4 bases at J, with 13 bases between the two ends. In germline, CDR1 is MNHNS, CDR2 SASEGT. Sequencing was carried out using PBMCs or a T cell subset sorted from them (not recorded which). The V call is TRBV6-1, the J call TRBJ1-3, with D unresolved. The receptor comes from a man aged 18 to 30 who had mild COVID-19 (a few samples of this study predate the infection). Cell type and time point are not known. The CDR3: CASSSGQAGNTIYL. The CDR3 DNA follows: TGTGCCAGCAGCTCCGGGCAGGCCGGAAACACCATATATCTT.